These 10 T cell receptor beta chains were sequenced from one sample in a study of T cell changes during pregnancy in multiple sclerosis (dated by TCRdb to between 2017 and 2020). Receptor libraries were prepared by the immunoSEQ multiplex PCR assay. The table comes from immuneACCESS by way of TCRdb, which keeps in-frame sequences with V and J called. Part of the clones is missing from these tables; in studies checked, under half for an unresolved V gene and the rest for unknown reasons. The sample table contains 40,000 to 60,000 clones; only one count was recorded for 80% to 95% of them. The ten largest clones represent 0.5% of the sample. The sequencing here drew on CD4+ T cells from peripheral blood mononuclear cells, taken in the third trimester of pregnancy. These receptor sequences come from a female donor with multiple sclerosis, enrolled in a pregnancy study.

The chain is built from TRBV30 and TRBJ1-3; D unclear. CDR1 GTSNPN and CDR2 SVGIG come from the germline V gene (reference sequence). The V end was cut by 5 bases, the J end by 0 bases, with 14 bases between. This CDR3 region has 15 residues. This CDR3 is CAWSLDRGSGNTIYF. CDR3 nucleotide sequence: TGTGCCTGGTCCCTCGACCGAGGCTCTGGAAACACCATATATTTT. Using reference TRBV30 and TRBJ1-3 for the parts outside the CDR3, the full variable domain is SQTIHQWPATLVQPVGSPLSLECTVEGTSNPNLYWYRQAAGRGLQLLFYSVGIGQISSEVPQNLSASRPQDRQFILSSKKLLLSDSGFYLCAWSLDRGSGNTIYFGEGSWLTVV.

The chain carries TRBV27 and TRBJ1-6, with 7 bases lining up with TRBD1. The germline V gene encodes CDR1 MNHEY and CDR2 SMNVEV (reference sequence). The CDR3 is 14 residues long. V gave up 3 bases and J gave up 5 bases; unmatched junction bases: 1. CDR3 nucleotide sequence: TGTGCCAGCAGTTTCGACAGGGATAATTCACCCCTCCACTTT. Its protein is CASSFDRDNSPLHF.

This clone was seen more than once but under ten times. The chain combines TRBV14 with TRBJ1-5, with D perhaps TRBD1 (6 bases). The CDR3 contains 16 residues. V lost 3 bases and J 7 bases, leaving 19 bases between the germline ends. Germline CDR1 is SGHDN and CDR2 is FVKESK. CDR3 loop: CASSQSQQWGLQPQHF. In nucleotides, the CDR3 is TGTGCCAGCAGCCAGTCTCAACAATGGGGGCTCCAGCCCCAGCATTTT.

The V gene is TRBV5-4, the J gene TRBJ2-2; D might be TRBD2 (5 bases). This CDR3 is 15 amino acids long. Trimming took off 4 bases at V and 0 bases at J, with 10 bases between the two ends. CDR1 is SGHNT and CDR2 is YYREEE in the germline V gene (reference sequence). For the CDR3, the DNA is TGTGCCAGCAGCATCCCGGGGTCGAACACCGGGGAGCTGTTTTTT. Translated: CASSIPGSNTGELFF.

The J gene is TRBJ2-5, the V gene TRBV7-9, with D perhaps matching TRBD2 (5 bases). Germline values: CDR1 SEHNR, CDR2 FQNEAQ (reference sequence). The CDR3 runs to 12 residues. V was trimmed by 4 bases and J by 5 bases, leaving 8 bases between them. The CDR3 here is CASSWTGETQYF. DNA for the CDR3: TGTGCCAGCAGCTGGACGGGGGAGACCCAGTACTTC.

The chain couples TRBV7-3 to TRBJ1-1, with D maybe TRBD1 (5 bases). Per the germline V gene, CDR1 is SGHTA and CDR2 is FQGTGA. Trimming cost V 2 bases and J 3 bases, with 7 bases left between them. The CDR3 sequence is 13 residues long. The CDR3 DNA sequence: TGTGCCAGCAGCTTAGACAGCTACACTGAAGCTTTCTTT. This sequence encodes CASSLDSYTEAFF.

The V call is TRBV19, the J call TRBJ1-2; TRBD1 agrees at 12 bases. Germline CDR1 LNHDA, CDR2 SQIVND (reference sequence). V shed 7 bases and J 2 bases; nucleotides not matched to a gene: 5. CDR3 length: 15 residues. CDR3 residues: CASKEGTGGNYGYTF. CDR3 DNA: TGTGCCAGTAAGGAGGGGACAGGGGGCAACTATGGCTACACCTTC. The entire variable domain, with the rest obtained from reference TRBV19 and TRBJ1-2, is as follows: DGGITQSPKYLFRKEGQNVTLSCEQNLNHDAMYWYRQDPGQGLRLIYYSQIVNDFQKGDIAEGYSVSREKKESFPLTVTSAQKNPTAFYLCASKEGTGGNYGYTFGSGTRLTVV.

The V call is TRBV5-1, the J call TRBJ2-1, with 7 nucleotides matching TRBD1. The CDR3 length is 17 residues. Germline CDR1 SGHRS, CDR2 YFSETQ. V shed 0 bases and J 0 bases; nucleotides not matched to a gene: 6. The CDR3 nucleotides read TGCGCCAGCAGCTTGGCAGGACAGGATCTCTCCTACAATGAGCAGTTCTTC. It codes for CASSLAGQDLSYNEQFF.

J is TRBJ1-4 and V is TRBV19; a weak D match, TRBD1 (6 bases). Trimming removed 10 bases at V and 6 bases at J, with 21 bases between. CDR3 length: 15 amino acids. The germline gives CDR1 LNHDA, CDR2 SQIVND (reference sequence). This CDR3 is CATSEGGGIHEKLFF. In DNA, the CDR3 is TGTGCCACCTCAGAGGGGGGGGGCATTCATGAAAAACTGTTTTTT.

The chain has TRBV15 and TRBJ2-7; TRBD2 aligns across 7 bases. Germline V gene lookup returns CDR1 LNHNV and CDR2 YYDKDF (reference sequence). V shed 1 base and J 2 bases; nucleotides not matched to a gene: 11. The CDR3 is 17 amino acids. CDR3 bases: TGTGCCACCAGCAGAGGACTAGCCTCACTAAACCCCTACGAGCAGTACTTC. It is translated as CATSRGLASLNPYEQYF.